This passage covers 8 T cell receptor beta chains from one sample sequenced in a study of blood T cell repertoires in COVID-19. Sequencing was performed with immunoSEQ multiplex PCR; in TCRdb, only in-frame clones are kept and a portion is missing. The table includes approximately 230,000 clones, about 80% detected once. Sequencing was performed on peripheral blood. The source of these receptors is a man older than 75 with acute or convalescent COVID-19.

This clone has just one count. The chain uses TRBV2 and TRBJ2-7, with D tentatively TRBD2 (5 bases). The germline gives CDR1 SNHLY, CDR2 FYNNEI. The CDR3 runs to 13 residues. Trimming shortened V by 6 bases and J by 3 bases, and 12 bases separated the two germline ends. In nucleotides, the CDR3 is TGTGCCAGCAGGACAAGAGGGAACTACGAGCAGTACTTC. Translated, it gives CASRTRGNYEQYF.

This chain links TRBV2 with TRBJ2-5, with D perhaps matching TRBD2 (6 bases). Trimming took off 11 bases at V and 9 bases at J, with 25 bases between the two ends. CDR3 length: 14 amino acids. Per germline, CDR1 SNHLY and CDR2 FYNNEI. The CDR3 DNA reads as TGTGCCCTAGCGACGGGACCTACCGTTGGGGCCCAGTACTTC. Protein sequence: CALATGPTVGAQYF.

CDR3 in amino acids: CASSRNQGTGGLEKLFF. CDR3 in DNA: TGTGCCAGCTCAAGAAACCAGGGGACAGGGGGCTTGGAAAAACTGTTTTTT. The rearrangement uses TRBV18 and TRBJ1-4; TRBD1 matches 12 bases. V dropped 5 bases and J dropped 8; count of bases not matched to a gene: 12. The CDR3 runs to 17 residues. Germline-derived CDR1 and CDR2 are KGHSH and LQKENI.

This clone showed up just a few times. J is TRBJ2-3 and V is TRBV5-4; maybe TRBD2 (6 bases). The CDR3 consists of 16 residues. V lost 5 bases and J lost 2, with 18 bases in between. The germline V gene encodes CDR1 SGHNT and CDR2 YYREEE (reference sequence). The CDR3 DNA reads TGTGCCAGCAGTCCATGGTTAGCGGCTTCCACAGATACGCAGTATTTT. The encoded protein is CASSPWLAASTDTQYF.

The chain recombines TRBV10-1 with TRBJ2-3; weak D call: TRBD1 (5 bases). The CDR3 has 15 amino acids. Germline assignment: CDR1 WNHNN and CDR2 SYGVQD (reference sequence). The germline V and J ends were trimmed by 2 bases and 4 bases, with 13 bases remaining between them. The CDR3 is CASSEGARRADTQYF. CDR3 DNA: TGCGCCAGCAGTGAGGGGGCACGGAGAGCAGATACGCAGTATTTT.

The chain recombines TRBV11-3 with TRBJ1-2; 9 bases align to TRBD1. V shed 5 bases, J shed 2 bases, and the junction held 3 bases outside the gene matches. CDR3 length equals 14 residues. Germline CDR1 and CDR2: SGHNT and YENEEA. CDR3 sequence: CASSTGTGNYGYTF. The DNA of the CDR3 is TGTGCCAGCAGCACTGGGACAGGGAACTATGGCTACACCTTC.

CDR3 amino acids: CASSTPGTSGRETQYF. The CDR3 DNA reads as TGTGCCAGCAGCACCCCCGGGACTAGCGGGAGGGAGACCCAGTACTTC. V and J are TRBV9 and TRBJ2-5; 15 positions agree with TRBD2. This CDR3 has 16 amino acids. Germline V gene sequence: CDR1 SGDLS, CDR2 YYNGEE. The V gene end was trimmed by 4 bases and the J gene end by 5 bases; junction bases not matched to a gene: 6.

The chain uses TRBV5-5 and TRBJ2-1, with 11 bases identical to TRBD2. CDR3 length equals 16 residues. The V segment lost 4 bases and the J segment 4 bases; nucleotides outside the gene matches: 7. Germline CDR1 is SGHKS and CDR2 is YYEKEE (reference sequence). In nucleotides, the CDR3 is TGTGCCAGCAGCAGCACTCGGACTAGCGGGTACAATGAGCAGTTCTTC. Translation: CASSSTRTSGYNEQFF.